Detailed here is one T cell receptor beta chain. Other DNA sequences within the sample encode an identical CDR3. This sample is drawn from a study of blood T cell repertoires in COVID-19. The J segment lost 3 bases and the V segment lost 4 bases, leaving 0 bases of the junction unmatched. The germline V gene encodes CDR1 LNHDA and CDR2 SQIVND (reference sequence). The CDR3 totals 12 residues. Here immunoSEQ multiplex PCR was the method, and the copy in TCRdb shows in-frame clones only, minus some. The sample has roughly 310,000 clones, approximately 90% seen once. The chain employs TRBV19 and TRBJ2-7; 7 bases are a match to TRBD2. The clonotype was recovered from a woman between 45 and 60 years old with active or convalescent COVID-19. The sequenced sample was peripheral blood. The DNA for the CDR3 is TGTGCCAGTAGTAGCGGGAGCTACGAGCAGTACTTC. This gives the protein CASSSGSYEQYF.